This passage covers 26 T cell receptor beta chains from one sample sequenced in a study of response to subunit inactivated influenza vaccine. Via MiXCR, TCRdb re-called the RT-PCR reads, giving one row per CDR3 protein. In the table there are about 700,000 distinct CDR3 sequences, approximately 14% of which are singletons. The sequencing here drew on PBMCs from blood, taken roughly 15 days before vaccination. Every receptor here comes from a man aged 45-65 years who received an inactivated influenza vaccine.

With respect to this clonotype: The CDR3 does not close with the conserved phenylalanine or tryptophan, likely indicating a read error. This chain links TRBV3-1 with TRBJ2-3, with D maybe TRBD1 (6 bases). CDR1 and CDR2 (germline): LGHDT, YNNKEL (reference sequence). This CDR3 contains 17 residues. The germline V and J ends were trimmed by 3 bases and 0 bases, with 16 bases remaining between them. CDR3 region: CASSQDSRYISTDTQYS. The CDR3 region has the DNA TGTGCCAGCAGCCAGGACAGCCGGTACATTAGCACAGATACGCAGTATTCT.

This clonotype was seen a few times. The chain is built from TRBV27 and TRBJ1-4, with TRBD1 matching over 7 bases. Germline CDR1 MNHEY, CDR2 SMNVEV (reference sequence). The V and J ends lost 3 bases and 2 bases, in that order; junction bases with no gene match: 12. This CDR3 has 18 residues. In DNA form, the CDR3 reads TGTGCCAGCAGTTTGGCCCGACAGGGAGTCGGGACTAATGAAAAACTGTTTTTT. As protein: CASSLARQGVGTNEKLFF.

This clonotype was detected many times. The rearrangement uses TRBV5-6 and TRBJ2-2; TRBD1 agrees at 8 bases. The length of the CDR3 is 15 residues. V lost 4 bases, J lost 3 bases, and 5 bases stayed unmatched. Germline CDR1 SGHDT, CDR2 YYEEEE. The CDR3, as DNA: TGTGCCAGCAGCCCCGGGACAGGAGACACCGGGGAGCTGTTTTTT. Its protein product is CASSPGTGDTGELFF.

The chain couples TRBV11-3 to TRBJ2-2; 10 bases match TRBD1. The CDR3 covers 16 residues. V lost 2 bases, J lost 7 bases, and 7 bases stayed unmatched. Germline V gene sequence: CDR1 SGHNT, CDR2 YENEEA. CDR3 DNA: TGTGCCAGCAGCTTAAGGGACAGGGGATTTGGCGGGGAGCTGTTTTTT. Its protein product is CASSLRDRGFGGELFF.

V is TRBV6-4 and J is TRBJ2-3, with D perhaps TRBD1 or TRBD2 (6 bases each). The V and J ends lost 6 bases and 7 bases respectively, with 14 bases between them. The CDR3 runs to 13 residues. The germline V gene has CDR1 MRHNA and CDR2 SNTAGT. The CDR3 here is CASSGGGRNTQYF. The CDR3 DNA reads as TGTGCCAGCAGCGGAGGGGGGCGGAATACGCAGTATTTT.

The CDR3 spells CASSLRGVGNQETQYF. CDR3 nucleotide sequence: TGCGCCAGCAGCTTACGAGGGGTTGGAAACCAAGAGACCCAGTACTTC. J is TRBJ2-5 and V is TRBV5-1; D is possibly TRBD1 or TRBD2 (5 bases each). CDR1 and CDR2 from the germline V gene are SGHRS and YFSETQ. The CDR3 length is 16 residues. Trimming took off 2 bases at V and 0 bases at J, with 14 bases between the two ends. Variable domain in full (rest from reference TRBV5-1 and TRBJ2-5): KAGVTQTPRYLIKTRGQQVTLSCSPISGHRSVSWYQQTPGQGLQFLFEYFSETQRNKGNFPGRFSGRQFSNSRSEMNVSTLELGDSALYLCASSLRGVGNQETQYFGPGTRLLVL.

The rearrangement uses TRBV29-1 and TRBJ2-1, with 7 positions matching TRBD2. Unmatched junction bases numbered 20, after V lost 6 bases and J lost 12 bases. CDR3 length: 15 residues. In germline, CDR1 is SQVTM, CDR2 ANQGSEA. The CDR3 loop reads CSVSPASGTAVGQFF. Here the CDR3 DNA reads TGCAGCGTCTCTCCGGCTAGCGGTACAGCCGTTGGGCAGTTCTTC.

This clonotype was seen at least ten times. CDR3 protein: CASRATRRNSPLHF. CDR3 nucleotide sequence: TGTGCCAGCAGGGCGACCCGGAGGAATTCACCCCTCCACTTT. This sequence joins TRBV6-1 and TRBJ1-6; the D is unclear. There are 14 residues in the CDR3. The V gene's germline CDR1 is MNHNS and CDR2 SASEGT. V gave up 6 bases and J gave up 7 bases, with 13 bases separating them.

This chain joins TRBV14 and TRBJ2-2; 7 nucleotides agree with TRBD1. The CDR3 consists of 15 residues. V trimming: 3 bases; J trimming: 4 bases; junction bases outside the gene matches: 5. Germline values: CDR1 SGHDN, CDR2 FVKESK. CDR3 amino acids: CASSQGQPATGELFF. In nucleotides, the CDR3 is TGTGCCAGCAGCCAGGGACAGCCAGCCACCGGGGAGCTGTTTTTT.

This clonotype was seen a few times. The chain carries TRBV18 and TRBJ2-2; TRBD2 might be the D (5 bases). The ends were cut back, 0 bases at V and 4 bases at J, with 9 bases in the middle. The CDR3 runs 15 residues. The germline V gene encodes CDR1 KGHSH and CDR2 LQKENI. The CDR3 spells CASSPPGSGTGELFF. Written as DNA, the CDR3 is TGTGCCAGCTCACCACCGGGGAGCGGCACCGGGGAGCTGTTTTTT.

There are a few counts of this clonotype. The J gene is TRBJ2-7, the V gene TRBV25-1; no definite D call. Germline V CDR1 and CDR2: MGHDK, SYGVNS. The CDR3 runs to 14 residues. Trimming shortened V by 6 bases and J by 2 bases, and 14 bases separated the two germline ends. In DNA, the CDR3 is TGTGCCAGCAGGGGCTCGGGCTGGGCCTACGAGCAGTACTTC. Protein product: CASRGSGWAYEQYF.

This clonotype occurred a few times. The chain combines TRBV14 with TRBJ2-1; TRBD2 agrees at 14 bases. The V segment lost 5 bases and the J segment 12 bases; nucleotides outside the gene matches: 6. In germline, CDR1 is SGHDN, CDR2 FVKESK. This CDR3 has 14 amino acids. As DNA, the CDR3 is TGTGCCAGCAGCGAGACTAGCGGGAGGGCCTGGCAGTTCTTC. Residues: CASSETSGRAWQFF.

The chain joins TRBV20-1 to TRBJ1-5; D is undetermined. This CDR3 is 18 amino acids long. Germline CDR1 and CDR2: DFQATT and SNEGSKA (reference sequence). V was shortened by 1 base and J by 9 bases, with 28 bases between the two germline ends. Here the CDR3 DNA reads TGCAGTGCTAGAGTAGGTAAGGAGCGGAAAGAACCTCGGGGGCCCCAGCATTTT. Translated: CSARVGKERKEPRGPQHF.

CDR3 amino acids: CASSLPGTGSYEQYF. The CDR3 nucleotides are TGTGCCAGCAGCTTACCCGGGACAGGTTCCTACGAGCAGTACTTC. V gene TRBV11-1 combines with J gene TRBJ2-7, with 8 bases matching TRBD1. The J segment lost 1 base and the V segment lost 2 bases, leaving 4 bases of the junction unmatched. CDR1 and CDR2 (germline): SGHAT, FQDESV (reference sequence). The CDR3 extends over 15 amino acids.

This rearrangement joins TRBV5-1 to TRBJ2-2; the D is unclear. Per germline, CDR1 SGHRS and CDR2 YFSETQ. CDR3 length: 14 amino acids. V was pared by 0 bases and J by 6 bases, with 9 bases between. Here the CDR3 DNA reads TGCGCCAGCAGCTTGGCCTTATTGCCCGGGGAGCTGTTTTTT. This sequence encodes CASSLALLPGELFF.

Only a few counts were recorded for this clonotype. The chain has TRBV20-1 and TRBJ1-5, with 7 bases fitting TRBD1. Unmatched junction bases numbered 5, after V lost 5 bases and J lost 7 bases. Germline CDR1 is DFQATT and CDR2 is SNEGSKA (reference sequence). The CDR3 is 12 residues long. Here the CDR3 reads CSAETGRQPQHF. Written as DNA, the CDR3 is TGCAGTGCTGAGACAGGGAGGCAGCCCCAGCATTTT.

A few counts support this clonotype. CDR3: CASNTGGTTNEKLFF. The CDR3 bases are TGTGCCAGCAATACAGGGGGGACAACTAATGAAAAACTGTTTTTT. The genes are TRBV6-1 and TRBJ1-4, with 8 nucleotides matching TRBD1. Germline V gene lookup returns CDR1 MNHNS and CDR2 SASEGT. Losses at the gene ends were 7 bases for V and 0 bases for J; bases not matched to a gene: 4. This CDR3 spans 15 amino acids.

This clonotype was recorded once. The rearrangement links TRBV20-1 to TRBJ2-1; D call uncertain. CDR1 and CDR2 from the germline V gene are DFQATT and SNEGSKA (reference sequence). Deletions cut 2 bases from V and 0 bases from J, with 14 bases between. The CDR3 has 16 residues. DNA of the CDR3: TGCAGTGCTAGAACCTCTGGCTGGAGCTCCTACAATGAGCAGTTCTTC. Protein product: CSARTSGWSSYNEQFF.

J is TRBJ2-3 and V is TRBV20-1; 8 positions match TRBD2. The J segment lost 4 bases and the V segment lost 3 bases, leaving 6 bases of the junction unmatched. The CDR3 covers 14 residues. CDR1 DFQATT and CDR2 SNEGSKA come from the germline V gene (reference sequence). As DNA, the CDR3 is TGCAGTGCTAGTGTAGCGGGAAGCGCAGATACGCAGTATTTT. This codes for CSASVAGSADTQYF.

This chain links TRBV5-8 with TRBJ2-7; the match to TRBD1 covers 7 bases. The CDR3 loop spans 11 amino acids. Per germline, CDR1 SGHTS and CDR2 YDEGEE. The junction had 6 bases not matched to a gene; V was cut back by 9 bases and J by 6 bases. The CDR3 sequence: CATIGGGEQYF. The CDR3 DNA sequence: TGTGCCACCATAGGGGGCGGCGAGCAGTACTTC.

The chain recombines TRBV5-1 with TRBJ2-1; tentative D call: TRBD2 (5 bases). The CDR3 length is 15 residues. Germline values: CDR1 SGHRS, CDR2 YFSETQ. V gave up 2 bases and J gave up 1 base, with 10 bases separating them. In DNA form, the CDR3 reads TGCGCCAGCAGCTTCGAAGAGGGATCCTACAATGAGCAGTTCTTC. Its protein product is CASSFEEGSYNEQFF.

The V and J genes are TRBV4-2 and TRBJ1-4; the D is unclear. The CDR3 spans 15 residues. The germline V and J ends were trimmed by 1 base and 4 bases, with 10 bases remaining between them. Germline values: CDR1 LGHNA, CDR2 YNFKEQ. CDR3 loop: CASSQVDGLNEKLFF. Here the CDR3 DNA reads TGTGCCAGCAGCCAAGTGGACGGACTTAATGAAAAACTGTTTTTT.

V gene TRBV6-1 combines with J gene TRBJ2-7; D is uncertain. CDR1 and CDR2 (germline): MNHNS, SASEGT. Trimming shortened V by 8 bases and J by 2 bases, and 19 bases separated the two germline ends. This CDR3 spans 15 amino acids. In DNA, the CDR3 is TGTGCCAGCGGACGATCCGAGGCAGGTGCCTACGAGCAGTACTTC. It specifies CASGRSEAGAYEQYF.

The gene calls are TRBV6-5 and TRBJ1-1, with a possible D match to TRBD1 (5 bases). Germline values: CDR1 MNHEY, CDR2 SVGAGI. The CDR3 runs 15 residues. The germline V and J ends were trimmed by 2 bases and 5 bases, with 15 bases remaining between them. CDR3 sequence reads: CASSYGQGVETEAFF. CDR3 DNA sequence: TGTGCCAGCAGTTACGGGCAGGGCGTGGAAACTGAAGCTTTCTTT.

The table lists this clonotype with a few counts. The V gene is TRBV20-1, the J gene TRBJ1-1; D unresolved. Germline V gene sequence: CDR1 DFQATT, CDR2 SNEGSKA (reference sequence). The ends were cut back, 5 bases at V and 1 base at J, with 14 bases in the middle. CDR3 length: 14 amino acids. Written as DNA, the CDR3 is TGCAGTGCTCCCCAATATACACCGAACACTGAAGCTTTCTTT. Its translation: CSAPQYTPNTEAFF.

Ten or more counts support this clonotype. The chain links TRBV28 to TRBJ1-1; D is unclear. CDR1 and CDR2 from the germline V gene are MDHEN and SYDVKM. The CDR3 has 13 amino acids. V shed 7 bases and J shed 5 bases, with 14 bases lying between them. Here the CDR3 DNA reads TGTGCCAGCACCACCCCGGGAAGGACTGAAGCTTTCTTT. It is translated as CASTTPGRTEAFF. Looking up the rest from reference TRBV28 and TRBJ1-1 gives the full variable domain: DVKVTQSSRYLVKRTGEKVFLECVQDMDHENMFWYRQDPGLGLRLIYFSYDVKMKEKGDIPEGYSVSREKKERFSLILESASTNQTSMYLCASTTPGRTEAFFGQGTRLTVV.